Below, 16 T cell receptor beta chains from the same sample are listed, as sequenced in a study of response to subunit inactivated influenza vaccine. Each CDR3 protein is one row after TCRdb ran MiXCR on the RT-PCR reads. The repertoire includes 500,000 to 600,000 distinct CDR3 sequences, roughly 10% of them detected once, and approximately 10% sits in the top ten. Separately, the same data were catalogued under a study of T cells expressing NK-cell markers. That source reports: A 5'RACE template switching approach incorporating UMIs was used to make TCR beta cDNA.

The sample consisted of PBMCs from blood, taken on the day of vaccination. Receptors originate from a man aged 45 to 65 who received an inactivated influenza vaccine.

The V call is TRBV29-1, the J call TRBJ1-1; the D gene is possibly TRBD1 (5 bases). This CDR3 is 14 amino acids long. Germline CDR1 reads SQVTM; CDR2 reads ANQGSEA. V shed 8 bases and J shed 1 base, with 17 bases lying between them. CDR3 sequence: CSLRGRLSNTEAFF. In DNA, the CDR3 is TGCAGCTTACGGGGGAGGCTCTCGAACACTGAAGCTTTCTTT.

In its sample, this clonotype was seen a few times. DNA for the CDR3: TGTGCCAGCAGTTACTCGTACTCAGGCTTACTTCGGCAGCAGTACTTC. This gives the protein CASSYSYSGLLRQQYF. The V gene is TRBV6-5, the J gene TRBJ2-7; no clear D gene. Trimming shortened V by 0 bases and J by 8 bases, and 20 bases separated the two germline ends. The CDR3 is 16 residues long. Germline CDR1 MNHEY, CDR2 SVGAGI.

This clonotype showed up just a few times. This chain links TRBV12-3 or TRBV12-4 with TRBJ1-1, with D unresolved. With 3 bases removed from V and 0 bases from J, the gap between germline ends came to 11 bases. The CDR3 contains 15 residues. The CDR3 is CASSFVGSMNTEAFF. Here the CDR3 DNA reads TGTGCCAGCAGTTTTGTCGGATCGATGAACACTGAAGCTTTCTTT.

This clonotype was detected a few times. V usage is TRBV6-1 and J usage is TRBJ2-1, with 9 bases identical to TRBD2. Trimming cost V 2 bases and J 6 bases; bases outside gene matches: 11. The germline CDR1 and CDR2 sequences are MNHNS and SASEGT. The CDR3 totals 17 residues. The CDR3 spells CASSEFNSGGSRNEQFF. The CDR3 DNA sequence: TGTGCCAGCAGTGAATTCAATAGCGGGGGCTCCCGCAATGAGCAGTTCTTC.

The CDR3 bases are TGTGCCAGCAGCCCCGTTGCTGGTCCCTCCACCGGGGAGCTGTTTTTT. It codes for CASSPVAGPSTGELFF. The chain links TRBV7-2 to TRBJ2-2; D is unresolved. The CDR3 runs to 16 residues. CDR1 is SGHTA and CDR2 is FQGNSA in the germline V gene. Trimming shortened V by 5 bases and J by 4 bases, and 17 bases separated the two germline ends.

This clonotype has only a few counts. CDR3 sequence: CASSLEVGAEETQYF. The CDR3 region has the DNA TGCGCCAGCAGCTTGGAAGTCGGGGCCGAAGAGACCCAGTACTTC. V gene TRBV5-1 combines with J gene TRBJ2-5; D may correspond to TRBD1 or TRBD2 (5 bases each). Trimming took off 0 bases at V and 3 bases at J, with 12 bases between the two ends. Germline V CDR1 and CDR2: SGHRS, YFSETQ. CDR3 length equals 15 residues.

The genes are TRBV7-9 and TRBJ2-5; the D gene is possibly TRBD2 (5 bases). This CDR3 region has 14 residues. From germline, CDR1 is SEHNR and CDR2 FQNEAQ (reference sequence). V was pared by 4 bases and J by 3 bases, with 12 bases between. The CDR3 DNA reads TGTGCCAGCAGCTGGACTTCTAGGGAAGAGACCCAGTACTTC. Encoded protein: CASSWTSREETQYF.

This clonotype was counted between two and nine times. The V gene is TRBV11-2, the J gene TRBJ2-3; 8 bases match TRBD2. CDR3 length: 16 amino acids. After removal of 4 bases from V and 0 bases from J, the junction contained 6 bases not matched to a gene. Germline CDR1 is SGHAT and CDR2 is FQNNGV. In DNA, the CDR3 is TGTGCCAGCAGCTCCTTAGCGGGGACAAGCACAGATACGCAGTATTTT. Its translation is CASSSLAGTSTDTQYF.

The rearrangement links TRBV7-6 to TRBJ2-1; D might be TRBD1 or TRBD2, each matching 5 bases. Germline CDR1 SGHVS, CDR2 FNYEAQ. The CDR3 has 18 residues. V lost 0 bases and J lost 0, with 15 bases in between. The CDR3 bases are TGTGCCAGCAGCTTAGCGAGAGGGGCGGGTGGCTCCTACAATGAGCAGTTCTTC. Protein: CASSLARGAGGSYNEQFF.

This rearrangement joins TRBV6-5 to TRBJ2-1; 10 bases match TRBD2. V lost 5 bases and J lost 10; bases outside the gene matches: 20. Germline CDR1 reads MNHEY; CDR2 reads SVGAGI. The CDR3 is 18 residues long. CDR3 sequence reads: CASSHRMIAGGLSVEQFF. Here the CDR3 DNA reads TGTGCCAGCAGTCACCGGATGATAGCGGGGGGCCTGTCCGTCGAGCAGTTCTTC.

The chain links TRBV5-4 to TRBJ1-2; D remains unclear. This CDR3 spans 15 amino acids. The germline gives CDR1 SGHNT, CDR2 YYREEE (reference sequence). Trimming removed 5 bases from V and 0 bases from J, with 14 bases in between. CDR3 region: CASSFGRQSNYGYTF. The CDR3 DNA is TGTGCCAGCAGTTTTGGACGGCAATCTAACTATGGCTACACCTTC.

This clonotype was detected a few times. An end of the junction does not agree with germline; a read error may underlie this. This chain connects TRBV20-1 to TRBJ2-7; 12 bases agree with TRBD1. CDR1 is DFQATT and CDR2 is SNEGSKA in the germline V gene (reference sequence). The CDR3 is 15 residues long. In nucleotides, the CDR3 is TGCAGTGCTAGAGATATGGGACAGGGGGCCTACGAACAGTACTTC. It is translated as CSARDMGQGAYEQYF.

There are a few counts of this clonotype. The genes are TRBV12-3 or TRBV12-4 and TRBJ2-1, with 7 bases fitting TRBD2. Trimming cost V 7 bases and J 9 bases; bases outside gene matches: 6. The CDR3 is made up of 12 amino acids. The CDR3 DNA reads as TGTGCCAGCAATCGAGCTAGCGGTGAGCAGTTCTTC. Its protein product is CASNRASGEQFF.

This chain joins TRBV6-2 or TRBV6-3 and TRBJ2-1; 10 bases fit TRBD2. After removal of 1 base from V and 1 base from J, the junction contained 4 bases not matched to a gene. Germline V gene sequence: CDR1 MNHEY, CDR2 SVGEGT. The CDR3 loop spans 17 amino acids. As DNA, the CDR3 is TGTGCCAGCAGTTACTTTCTAGCGGGAGCATCCTACAATGAGCAGTTCTTC. Its translation is CASSYFLAGASYNEQFF.

This sequence joins TRBV21-1 and TRBJ2-2; the D call TRBD2 from the table was never checked on the DNA. TRBV21-1 is reported as a pseudogene. The length of the CDR3 is 16 residues. The CDR3 nucleotides read TGTGCCAGCAGCAAAAAGGAGGGCAGGGTAAACGGGGAGCTGTTTTTT. Amino acids: CASSKKEGRVNGELFF.

For this clonotype: This clone may be a read error of a much larger clone one base away. The genes are TRBV30 and TRBJ2-2, with 10 bases lining up with TRBD1. Looked up from germline, CDR1 is GTSNPN and CDR2 is SVGIG (reference sequence). This CDR3 has 12 residues. CDR3 coding DNA: TGTGACTCGGGGACAGGGGTCGGGGAGCTGTTTTTT. Its translation is CDSGTGVGELFF. The variable domain in full, with the rest retrieved from reference TRBV30 and TRBJ2-2, is SQTIHQWPATLVQPVGSPLSLECTVEGTSNPNLYWYRQAAGRGLQLLFYSVGIGQISSEVPQNLSASRPQDRQFILSSKKLLLSDSGFYLCDSGTGVGELFFGEGSRLTVL.